This T cell receptor (beta chain) stems from a study of sequential checkpoint blockade in melanoma (dated by TCRdb to between 2018 and 2020). Regarding the complete study: Patients were randomized 1:1 to first-line nivolumab followed by ipilimumab (arm A) or ipilimumab followed by nivolumab (arm B). Maintenance nivolumab came after both trial sequences.

Reading the label with the study, this specimen's treatment or condition is: randomized to nivolumab then ipilimumab (arm A) or the reverse (arm B). Prior DNA-damaging chemotherapy had not been received by any trial patient. Thawed PBMCs were sorted on a FACS Aria II flow cytometer to isolate live CD3+CD8+ cells negative for CD19 and CD56. CheckMate 064, a randomized, open-label phase II trial of sequential checkpoint blockade, was the source of the samples, all of which came from patients with melanoma. Leukapheresis was used to collect peripheral blood mononuclear cells, which were then purified with Ficoll-Paque and frozen in human serum with roughly 9.8% DMSO. Immediately after sorting, the purity of sorted blood CD3+CD8+ cells was verified to be >98%, after which DNA was extracted. This clone was counted only a few times. Its antigen target is currently unknown. Base qualities are not recorded, but no much larger clone differs from it by a single base.

TCRbeta CDR3 regions were immunosequenced from genomic DNA with the immunoSEQ Assay. Genomic DNA was amplified by bias-controlled multiplex PCR before high-throughput sequencing. In the original analysis: To quantify the absolute abundance of each unique TCRbeta CDR3 region, the sequences were collapsed and filtered. Clonality was defined as 1 minus Pielou's evenness and was calculated using productive rearrangements only. Clones with significantly greater frequencies in on-treatment versus baseline samples were identified using a previously published method. Drawn from immuneACCESS, this table holds only the in-frame rearrangements with V and J called that TCRdb kept. Clones are partly lost; checked studies trace under half to an unresolved V gene and leave the rest unexplained. The DNA gave D and trimming, while V, J and clone size come from that table. The sample data list 15,000 to 20,000 clones, and around two thirds of these were observed just once. The ten largest clones add up to about 22% of the sample.

From its cysteine to its phenylalanine, the CDR3 spans 19 amino acids. Kept here is only the CDR3 DNA, which spans 57 bases and is read in frame from base 1. From the germline V gene, CDR1 is SGHVS and CDR2 is FNYEAQ. Trimmed from V: 5 bases; trimmed from J: 0 bases; junction bases lacking a gene match: 11. Beyond this particular receptor, the publication reports: The model for predicting response that combines TCR metrics with mutation burden needs to be validated in larger, independent patient cohorts.

The sequence joins TRBV7-6 to TRBJ2-1, and TRBD2 aligns with 12 junction nucleotides. The TCR was taken from a human donor with melanoma. The source material was CD8+ T cells sorted from blood (inferred from file names), sampled from a patient given nivolumab and ipilimumab in sequence. The CDR3 loop reads CASSPWTSGDVSSYNEQFF. The base sequence is TGTGCCAGCAGCCCCTGGACTAGCGGGGACGTCAGCTCCTACAATGAGCAGTTCTTC.